This entry lists 22 T cell receptor beta chains sequenced from one sample in a study of blood T cell repertoires in COVID-19. Here immunoSEQ multiplex PCR was the method, and the copy in TCRdb shows in-frame clones only, minus some. In the table there are 160,000 or so clones, roughly 89% of which are singletons. The sequencing input was peripheral blood. All receptors come from a woman aged 55-70 years who had recovered from COVID-19.

V is TRBV28 and J is TRBJ1-2; D remains ambiguous. The ends were cut back, 5 bases at V and 4 bases at J, with 14 bases in the middle. CDR1 MDHEN and CDR2 SYDVKM come from the germline V gene. The CDR3 contains 14 residues. CDR3 in amino acids: CASSLWTGIYGYTF. The CDR3 region has the DNA TGTGCCAGCAGTCTCTGGACGGGGATCTATGGCTACACCTTC.

The chain is built from TRBV28 and TRBJ1-1, with TRBD1 matching 10 bases. This CDR3 has 11 amino acids. V was clipped by 6 bases and J by 11 bases; unmatched bases: 3. Germline CDR1 and CDR2: MDHEN and SYDVKM. The CDR3 nucleotides read TGTGCCAGCAGGCGGGACAGGGGTGCTTTCTTT. This translates into CASRRDRGAFF. The variable domain in full, completed from reference TRBV28 and TRBJ1-1, reads DVKVTQSSRYLVKRTGEKVFLECVQDMDHENMFWYRQDPGLGLRLIYFSYDVKMKEKGDIPEGYSVSREKKERFSLILESASTNQTSMYLCASRRDRGAFFGQGTRLTVV.

The chain joins TRBV3-1 (or the pseudogene TRBV3-2) to TRBJ2-3; maybe TRBD1 (5 bases). This CDR3 region has 16 residues. Looked up from germline, CDR1 is LGHDT and CDR2 is YNNKEL (reference sequence). Between the trimmed V and J ends, which lost 0 bases and 1 base, there was a span of 11 bases. The CDR3, as DNA: TGTGCCAGCAGCCAAGAGCTGGGGCCCCGCACAGATACGCAGTATTTT. This codes for CASSQELGPRTDTQYF.

This chain uses TRBV2 with TRBJ1-4; TRBD1 agrees at 7 bases. CDR1 is SNHLY, CDR2 FYNNEI, per germline. V lost 4 bases to trimming and J lost 8 bases; unmatched junction nucleotides: 7. The CDR3 runs to 14 residues. CDR3: CASSGQGGGEKLFF. The CDR3 region has the DNA TGTGCCAGCAGTGGACAGGGAGGTGGGGAAAAACTGTTTTTT.

The rearrangement links TRBV7-9 to TRBJ1-6; TRBD1 aligns across 9 bases. Trimming removed 5 bases from V and 10 bases from J; junction bases left unmatched: 6. The CDR3 consists of 14 residues. The germline CDR1 and CDR2 sequences are SEHNR and FQNEAQ (reference sequence). Here the CDR3 reads CASSPGQGNSPLHF. As DNA, the CDR3 is TGTGCCAGCAGCCCTGGACAGGGGAACTCACCCCTCCACTTT. Variable domain in full (rest from reference TRBV7-9 and TRBJ1-6): DTGVSQNPRHKITKRGQNVTFRCDPISEHNRLYWYRQTLGQGPEFLTYFQNEAQLEKSRLLSDRFSAERPKGSFSTLEIQRTEQGDSAMYLCASSPGQGNSPLHFGNGTRLTVT.

J is TRBJ1-1 and V is TRBV28, with D maybe TRBD1 (5 bases). CDR3 size: 13 residues. Deletions cut 5 bases from V and 6 bases from J, with 13 bases between. The V gene's germline CDR1 is MDHEN and CDR2 SYDVKM. The CDR3 loop reads CASSTGFRAEAFF. The CDR3 nucleotides read TGTGCCAGCAGTACGGGCTTCAGGGCTGAAGCTTTCTTT.

This clone was recorded once. The chain combines TRBV4-2 with TRBJ2-7; 10 bases agree with TRBD2. Per the germline V gene, CDR1 is LGHNA and CDR2 is YNFKEQ. V shed 0 bases, J shed 5 bases, and the junction held 7 bases outside the gene matches. This CDR3 spans 16 amino acids. CDR3 sequence: CASSQDLSGGFNEQYF. CDR3 coding DNA: TGTGCCAGCAGCCAAGACCTTAGCGGGGGGTTCAACGAGCAGTACTTC.

The rearrangement joins TRBV15 to TRBJ2-1; D is possibly TRBD1 (6 bases). The CDR3 loop spans 13 amino acids. Germline V gene sequence: CDR1 LNHNV, CDR2 YYDKDF (reference sequence). Trimming stripped 5 bases from V and 7 bases from J, with 12 bases between. The CDR3 sequence is CATSQGHLNEQFF. Here the CDR3 DNA reads TGTGCCACCAGCCAGGGGCATTTGAATGAGCAGTTCTTC.

V usage is TRBV12-3 or TRBV12-4 and J usage is TRBJ1-2; 8 positions agree with TRBD1. Unmatched junction bases numbered 5, after V lost 5 bases and J lost 6 bases. The CDR3 length is 13 residues. This chain's CDR3 is CASSRGQADGYTF. The CDR3 DNA sequence: TGTGCCAGCAGTCGGGGACAGGCTGATGGCTACACCTTC.

V usage is TRBV28 and J usage is TRBJ2-3; TRBD2 matches at 9 bases. Germline values: CDR1 MDHEN, CDR2 SYDVKM. CDR3 length: 16 residues. V shed 7 bases and J 0 bases; nucleotides not matched to a gene: 8. CDR3 in amino acids: CASTGGGAESTDTQYF. As DNA, the CDR3 is TGTGCCAGCACGGGCGGGGGGGCTGAAAGCACAGATACGCAGTATTTT.

CDR3 amino acids: CATSVTGGTDTQYF. CDR3 nucleotides: TGTGCCACCAGTGTAACAGGGGGCACAGATACGCAGTATTTT. The chain joins TRBV24-1 to TRBJ2-3, with 7 bases that match TRBD1. The V and J ends lost 5 bases and 1 base, in that order; junction bases with no gene match: 2. Germline assignment: CDR1 KGHDR and CDR2 SFDVKD. This CDR3 contains 14 residues.

The genes are TRBV28 and TRBJ1-6; no clear D gene. Germline V CDR1 and CDR2: MDHEN, SYDVKM. This CDR3 is built from 14 residues. V was cut by 5 bases and J by 10 bases, with 15 bases left in between. CDR3 amino acids: CASSETSTGSPLHF. The CDR3 nucleotides are TGTGCCAGCAGTGAGACCTCAACGGGATCACCCCTCCACTTT.

This chain joins TRBV6-5 and TRBJ2-3, with TRBD2 matching over 8 bases. The V segment lost 5 bases and the J segment 5 bases; nucleotides outside the gene matches: 9. Germline CDR1 is MNHEY and CDR2 is SVGAGI. This CDR3 comprises 15 residues. The DNA for the CDR3 is TGTGCCAGCAGTAGGCGGGGGGACGCGGAAGATACGCAGTATTTT. Its translation is CASSRRGDAEDTQYF.

This sequence joins TRBV5-4 and TRBJ1-6, with 8 bases identical to TRBD1. CDR1 and CDR2 from the germline V gene are SGHNT and YYREEE (reference sequence). The CDR3 totals 16 residues. V lost 5 bases to trimming and J lost 3 bases; unmatched junction nucleotides: 7. CDR3 loop: CASSLDRAYYNSPLHF. Here the CDR3 DNA reads TGTGCCAGCAGTCTGGACAGGGCCTACTATAATTCACCCCTCCACTTT.

The chain recombines TRBV5-4 with TRBJ2-7, with a weak D call TRBD2 (5 bases). V gave up 10 bases and J gave up 4 bases, with 9 bases separating them. Germline assignment: CDR1 SGHNT and CDR2 YYREEE (reference sequence). CDR3 length: 10 residues. The CDR3 protein is CAFGGYEQYF. CDR3 in DNA: TGTGCCTTCGGAGGTTACGAGCAGTACTTC.

V usage is TRBV21-1 and J usage is TRBJ1-6. TRBV21-1 is listed as a pseudogene. The CDR3 extends over 16 amino acids. The CDR3 spells CASSNGVGSYNSPLHF. In DNA, the CDR3 is TGTGCCAGCAGCAACGGGGTTGGTTCCTATAATTCACCCCTCCACTTT.

The rearrangement joins TRBV15 to TRBJ1-4; TRBD1 is a possible D gene (6 bases). Germline V gene lookup returns CDR1 LNHNV and CDR2 YYDKDF (reference sequence). V was cut by 0 bases and J by 5 bases, with 16 bases left in between. The CDR3 contains 17 residues. The CDR3: CATSRDPYRVGNEKLFF. The CDR3 DNA follows: TGTGCCACCAGCAGAGACCCTTACAGGGTTGGGAATGAAAAACTGTTTTTT.

The genes are TRBV9 and TRBJ1-6; perhaps TRBD1 as D (6 bases). Trimming took off 3 bases at V and 5 bases at J, with 12 bases between the two ends. Germline CDR1 SGDLS, CDR2 YYNGEE. The CDR3 contains 15 residues. CDR3 sequence reads: CASSGWGQDNSPLHF. The CDR3 coding sequence is TGTGCCAGCAGCGGCTGGGGACAAGATAATTCACCCCTCCACTTT.

This CDR3 is CASSFRQGSQTQYF. The CDR3, as DNA: TGTGCCAGCAGCTTCAGGCAGGGCTCGCAGACCCAGTACTTC. V usage is TRBV5-4 and J usage is TRBJ2-5; D may be TRBD1 (5 bases). Germline assignment: CDR1 SGHNT and CDR2 YYREEE (reference sequence). V lost 2 bases and J 6 bases, leaving 14 bases between the germline ends. The CDR3 covers 14 residues.

This chain links TRBV4-2 with TRBJ2-3, with TRBD1 matching 7 bases. The germline CDR1 and CDR2 sequences are LGHNA and YNFKEQ. The V and J ends lost 4 bases and 0 bases, in that order; junction bases with no gene match: 4. CDR3 length equals 15 residues. CDR3 loop: CASSPDRTSTDTQYF. As DNA, the CDR3 is TGTGCCAGCAGCCCGGACAGGACGAGCACAGATACGCAGTATTTT.

The rearrangement uses TRBV12-3 or TRBV12-4 and TRBJ1-5; possible D gene TRBD1, 5 bases. V was cut by 5 bases and J by 4 bases, with 9 bases left in between. The CDR3 extends over 13 amino acids. CDR3 residues: CASSGGGNQPQHF. Here the CDR3 DNA reads TGTGCCAGCAGTGGGGGGGGAAATCAGCCCCAGCATTTT.

This clone was recorded only once. V gene TRBV7-9 combines with J gene TRBJ1-4; TRBD1 aligns across 11 bases. V dropped 4 bases and J dropped 7; count of bases not matched to a gene: 5. CDR1 and CDR2 (germline): SEHNR, FQNEAQ (reference sequence). The CDR3 is made up of 15 amino acids. This CDR3 is CASSSSGTGGEKLFF. The CDR3 DNA follows: TGTGCCAGCAGCTCCTCGGGGACAGGGGGTGAAAAACTGTTTTTT. Full variable domain (rest looked up from reference TRBV7-9 and TRBJ1-4): DTGVSQNPRHKITKRGQNVTFRCDPISEHNRLYWYRQTLGQGPEFLTYFQNEAQLEKSRLLSDRFSAERPKGSFSTLEIQRTEQGDSAMYLCASSSSGTGGEKLFFGSGTQLSVL.